The present T cell receptor (beta chain) was sequenced within a study of T cell responses to AZD1222 COVID-19 vaccine. The CDR3 covers 16 residues. The germline CDR1 and CDR2 sequences are SGHRS and YFSETQ. Losses at the gene ends were 4 bases for V and 4 bases for J; bases not matched to a gene: 7. The repertoire was sequenced with immunoSEQ multiplex PCR; TCRdb's copy has only in-frame clones and lacks some. This table holds over 100,000 clones, approximately 94% found once. This chain connects TRBV5-1 to TRBJ2-1; 11 bases fit TRBD2. This clonotype originated in an adult in good health. The sequencing used peripheral blood, collected on day 0 of AZD1222 vaccination. CDR3 sequence: CASSRIAGGTYNEQFF. DNA of the CDR3: TGCGCCAGCAGCCGAATAGCGGGAGGGACTTACAATGAGCAGTTCTTC.